A selection of T cell receptor beta chains follows, all from one sample in a study of T cells in narcolepsy. Clones were read by immunoSEQ multiplex PCR, and TCRdb kept only the in-frame ones, dropping some. The sample has 26,000 or so clones; approximately 80% are singletons. The sequenced sample was CD45RA- memory CD4+ T cells from PBMCs. The source is a human donor with narcolepsy. Each CDR3 is given with its conserved first and last residue. The D gene is left open where the match is weak. Clone size is not always given. Where it is, it says once, few, many or a class for expanded clones.

j_call,d_call,clone_size,v_call,cdr3_nt,cdr3_aa
TRBJ2-6,-,-,TRBV14,TGTGCCAGCAGCCAAGTTGGAGGAAGCTCTGGGGCCAACGTCCTGACTTTC,CASSQVGGSSGANVLTF
TRBJ2-6,TRBD1,-,TRBV27,TGTGCCAGCAGCCTTAAGGGGGACAGCACTTCTGGGGCCAACGTCCTGACTTTC,CASSLKGDSTSGANVLTF
TRBJ2-2,TRBD1,-,TRBV10-3,TGTGCCATCAGGGGACAGGTTAACACCGGGGAGCTGTTTTTT,CAIRGQVNTGELFF
TRBJ2-6,-,-,TRBV10-3,TGTGCCATCAAACAGGGTTTAATGACTGGGGCCAACGTCCTGACTTTC,CAIKQGLMTGANVLTF
TRBJ2-2,TRBD1,-,TRBV10-3,TGTGCCATCAAGAAGACAGGGGGCGCGGCGAACACCGGGGAGCTGTTTTTT,CAIKKTGGAANTGELFF
TRBJ2-2,TRBD2,-,TRBV4-1,TGCGCCAGCAGCCAGACCCCCCCGGGGGAGGGCACCGGGGAGCTGTTTTTT,CASSQTPPGEGTGELFF
TRBJ2-1,-,-,TRBV27,TGTGCCAGCAGCGTCAGGGTCCCTTACAATGAGCAGTTCTTC,CASSVRVPYNEQFF
TRBJ1-1,TRBD1,-,TRBV5-1,TGCGCCAGCAGCTCGTCCGGGACAGGGGACACTGAAGCTTTCTTT,CASSSSGTGDTEAFF
TRBJ2-5,TRBD2,-,TRBV11-2,TGTGCCAGCAGCCGGGGACTAGCGGGAGTACAAGAGACCCAGTACTTC,CASSRGLAGVQETQYF
TRBJ1-1,-,-,TRBV5-1,TGCGCCAGCAGCTTGGTTAACCAGGGTACGGACACTGAAGCTTTCTTT,CASSLVNQGTDTEAFF
TRBJ1-6,TRBD1,once,TRBV4-1,TGCGCCAGCAGCCAGACAGGGGTAGGGTATAATTCACCCCTCCACTTT,CASSQTGVGYNSPLHF
TRBJ1-1,-,-,TRBV5-6,TGTGCCAGCAGCGCCCAAAGTGCAGGGTCAATGAACACTGAAGCTTTCTTT,CASSAQSAGSMNTEAFF
TRBJ1-6,-,-,TRBV19,TGTGCCAGTAGGTCAAGCTCCTATAATTCACCCCTCCACTTT,CASRSSSYNSPLHF
TRBJ1-2,TRBD1,-,TRBV6-5,TGTGCCAGCAGTATGGCCACAGGGGGTAGCTATGGCTACACCTTC,CASSMATGGSYGYTF